Shown below are 10 T cell receptor beta chains from a single sample sequenced in a study of human thymus T cells. This table comes from immunoSEQ multiplex PCR, and its TCRdb copy is limited to in-frame clones, with some not included. The sample includes under 150,000 clones, just under 95% of them seen just once. During corrective heart surgery, resections were taken, and the thymus tissue came from them. Sequencing input: thymus tissue. These receptors were taken from a boy in the first two years of life with a congenital heart defect but otherwise immunologically healthy.

V usage is TRBV19 and J usage is TRBJ2-1, with unresolved D. This CDR3 spans 16 amino acids. V lost 0 bases and J 4 bases, leaving 13 bases between the germline ends. Germline V CDR1 and CDR2: LNHDA, SQIVND (reference sequence). CDR3 in DNA: TGTGCCAGTAGTATAGATGACTCCGTACCATACAATGAGCAGTTCTTC. Its translation: CASSIDDSVPYNEQFF.

This chain links TRBV27 with TRBJ2-5; unclear D gene. Trimming shortened V by 5 bases and J by 0 bases, and 10 bases separated the two germline ends. Germline CDR1 MNHEY, CDR2 SMNVEV (reference sequence). The CDR3 has 14 amino acids. The CDR3 loop is CASSTYVNQETQYF. The CDR3 coding sequence is TGTGCCAGCAGTACATACGTGAACCAAGAGACCCAGTACTTC.

The J gene is TRBJ2-1, the V gene TRBV6-5; 8 bases match TRBD2. Germline V gene sequence: CDR1 MNHEY, CDR2 SVGAGI. V dropped 4 bases and J dropped 7; count of bases not matched to a gene: 12. The CDR3 is 16 residues long. The CDR3 spells CASSSPGTSEGNEQFF. CDR3 coding DNA: TGTGCCAGCAGTTCCCCCGGGACTAGTGAGGGAAATGAGCAGTTCTTC.

The rearrangement links TRBV27 to TRBJ1-2; D is ambiguous. The CDR3 has 16 amino acids. Trimming cost V 0 bases and J 4 bases, with 15 bases left between them. CDR1 and CDR2 from the germline V gene are MNHEY and SMNVEV (reference sequence). The CDR3 loop is CASSLSPRLGLYGYTF. As DNA, the CDR3 is TGTGCCAGCAGTTTATCTCCCCGCTTGGGCCTCTATGGCTACACCTTC.

This clone appeared once. This chain connects TRBV19 to TRBJ1-5; perhaps TRBD1 as D (6 bases). The germline V gene encodes CDR1 LNHDA and CDR2 SQIVND (reference sequence). V lost 2 bases to trimming and J lost 1 base, with 9 bases between them. The CDR3 spans 15 residues. For the CDR3, the DNA is TGTGCCAGTAGTATACAGGGGTCCAGCAATCAGCCCCAGCATTTT. Translated, it gives CASSIQGSSNQPQHF.

The V gene is TRBV10-3, the J gene TRBJ2-7; D may be TRBD1 (5 bases). Germline V gene data show CDR1 as ENHRY and CDR2 as SYGVKD. This CDR3 spans 16 amino acids. The V and J ends lost 2 bases and 3 bases respectively, with 17 bases between them. This CDR3 reads CAISEQYRCLRYEQYF. The DNA for the CDR3 is TGTGCCATCAGTGAGCAGTACAGGTGCCTCCGCTACGAGCAGTACTTC.

The rearrangement links TRBV28 to TRBJ1-4; no definite D call. The germline CDR1 and CDR2 sequences are MDHEN and SYDVKM. With 3 bases removed from V and 4 bases from J, the gap between germline ends came to 3 bases. The CDR3 sequence is 12 residues long. CDR3 sequence reads: CASSLNNEKLFF. Written as DNA, the CDR3 is TGTGCCAGCAGTTTGAATAATGAAAAACTGTTTTTT. Supplemented by reference TRBV28 and TRBJ1-4, the full variable domain reads DVKVTQSSRYLVKRTGEKVFLECVQDMDHENMFWYRQDPGLGLRLIYFSYDVKMKEKGDIPEGYSVSREKKERFSLILESASTNQTSMYLCASSLNNEKLFFGSGTQLSVL.

V usage is TRBV4-1 and J usage is TRBJ2-7; possible D gene TRBD2, 6 bases. The CDR3 length is 15 residues. Germline V CDR1 and CDR2: MGHRA, YSYEKL. Trimming pared 4 bases from V and 2 bases from J, leaving 15 bases between. The CDR3 nucleotides are TGCGCCAGCAGCCGCCGCGGGGTGGCCACCTACGAGCAGTACTTC. This encodes CASSRRGVATYEQYF.

The rearrangement links TRBV7-9 to TRBJ1-2, with a weak D call TRBD1 (5 bases). Germline V gives CDR1 SEHNR, CDR2 FQNEAQ (reference sequence). Deletions cut 0 bases from V and 6 bases from J, with 8 bases between. There are 13 residues in the CDR3. CDR3 nucleotides: TGTGCCAGCAGCTTAGCCCAGGGCCATGGCTACACCTTC. This encodes CASSLAQGHGYTF.

V and J are TRBV7-6 and TRBJ2-7, with 7 bases that match TRBD1. The V segment lost 4 bases and the J segment 1 base; nucleotides outside the gene matches: 10. CDR3 size: 16 residues. Germline CDR1 and CDR2: SGHVS and FNYEAQ. The CDR3 protein is CASSSPSDRASYEQYF. The CDR3 DNA reads TGTGCCAGCAGCTCCCCTTCCGACAGGGCTTCCTACGAGCAGTACTTC.